One sample yielded the 6 T cell receptor beta chains listed below, sequenced in a study of T cell responses to AZD1222 COVID-19 vaccine. Here immunoSEQ multiplex PCR was the method, and the copy in TCRdb shows in-frame clones only, minus some. The repertoire includes roughly 120,000 clones, around 90% of them detected once, and under 20% sits in the top ten. This material consisted of peripheral blood, taken on day 0 of MenACWY control vaccination. Every receptor here comes from an adult in good health.

V usage is TRBV27 and J usage is TRBJ2-1, with D tentatively TRBD1 (6 bases). The CDR3 is made up of 14 amino acids. Looked up from germline, CDR1 is MNHEY and CDR2 is SMNVEV (reference sequence). The ends were cut back, 0 bases at V and 5 bases at J, with 8 bases in the middle. The CDR3 bases are TGTGCCAGCAGTTTATCGGGGGCTCACAATGAGCAGTTCTTC. Its protein product is CASSLSGAHNEQFF.

V and J are TRBV7-7 and TRBJ2-5, with 7 bases that match TRBD1. Germline assignment: CDR1 SSHAT and CDR2 FNYEAQ (reference sequence). This CDR3 is 15 amino acids long. V was clipped by 5 bases and J by 5 bases; unmatched bases: 11. The CDR3 DNA reads TGTGCCAGCAGCAGAAACGGGGCACAGGGGGAGACCCAGTACTTC. It codes for CASSRNGAQGETQYF.

J is TRBJ2-5 and V is TRBV19; 11 bases are a match to TRBD1. J lost 5 bases, V lost 5 bases, and 13 bases had no gene match. The CDR3 extends over 17 amino acids. The germline gives CDR1 LNHDA, CDR2 SQIVND (reference sequence). CDR3 DNA sequence: TGTGCCAGTAGTTTCCTCCCCGGGACAGGGGGGACGGAGACCCAGTACTTC. Translated, it gives CASSFLPGTGGTETQYF.

This clone has a single count. The CDR3 sequence is CASSQGAGIGGYTF. The DNA for the CDR3 is TGTGCCAGCAGCCAAGGGGCCGGGATCGGTGGCTACACCTTC. V usage is TRBV3-1 (or the pseudogene TRBV3-2) and J usage is TRBJ1-2, with no clear D. The germline V gene has CDR1 LGHDT and CDR2 YNNKEL (reference sequence). This CDR3 comprises 14 residues. V was pared by 1 base and J by 7 bases, with 13 bases between.

In its sample, this clone was seen once. The V and J genes are TRBV19 and TRBJ1-6, with a possible D match to TRBD1 (6 bases). Trimming cost V 7 bases and J 7 bases, with 17 bases left between them. CDR3 size: 15 residues. Germline CDR1 and CDR2: LNHDA and SQIVND (reference sequence). DNA of the CDR3: TGTGCCAGTAATGTACAGGGAAGTCGAAATTCACCCCTCCACTTT. Residues: CASNVQGSRNSPLHF.

This sequence joins TRBV10-3 and TRBJ2-7; 11 bases line up with TRBD2. J was trimmed by 0 bases and V by 6 bases; bases with no gene match: 7. The CDR3 consists of 16 residues. Germline CDR1 ENHRY, CDR2 SYGVKD. The CDR3 sequence is CAIRHTSGGSSYEQYF. CDR3 in DNA: TGTGCCATCAGACATACTAGCGGGGGTAGCTCCTACGAGCAGTACTTC.